This T cell receptor (beta chain) was identified during a study of blood T cells in healthy people across ages. In germline, CDR1 is LNHNV, CDR2 YYDKDF (reference sequence). This CDR3 is 18 amino acids long. Germline trimming cut 0 bases from V and 2 bases from J; bases unmatched to any gene: 8. A J-beta primer mix and a sample-barcoded 5' primer were used in a second PCR of roughly 7 to 12 cycles. Each cDNA was tagged by a template-switch adaptor containing 12 random nucleotides. From the 5' RACE reads, TCRdb called clonotypes with MiXCR, one entry per CDR3 protein. The sample consists of fewer than 2,000,000 distinct CDR3 sequences, 39% of them appearing once. This clonotype was picked up a small number of times.

What was sequenced was blood. The clonotype was recovered from a human donor in good health. The rearrangement links TRBV15 to TRBJ2-3; 10 bases are shared with TRBD2. CDR3 in amino acids: CATSRDGEAGGPTDTQYF. The CDR3 DNA reads TGTGCCACCAGCAGAGATGGAGAAGCGGGGGGGCCCACAGATACGCAGTATTTT.